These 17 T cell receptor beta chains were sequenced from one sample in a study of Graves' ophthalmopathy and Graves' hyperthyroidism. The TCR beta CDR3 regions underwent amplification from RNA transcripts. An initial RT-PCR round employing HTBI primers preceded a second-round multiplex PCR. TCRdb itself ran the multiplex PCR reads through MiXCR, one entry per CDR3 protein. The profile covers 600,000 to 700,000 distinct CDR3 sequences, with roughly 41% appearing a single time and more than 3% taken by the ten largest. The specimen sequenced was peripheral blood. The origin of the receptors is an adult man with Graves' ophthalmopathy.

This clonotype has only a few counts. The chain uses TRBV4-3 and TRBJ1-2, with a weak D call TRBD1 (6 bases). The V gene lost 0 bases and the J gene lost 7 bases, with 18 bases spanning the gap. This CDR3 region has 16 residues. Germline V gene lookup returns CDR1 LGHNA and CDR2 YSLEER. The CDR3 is CASSQEKTGQLFGYTF. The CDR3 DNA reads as TGCGCCAGCAGCCAAGAAAAGACCGGACAGCTGTTTGGCTACACCTTC.

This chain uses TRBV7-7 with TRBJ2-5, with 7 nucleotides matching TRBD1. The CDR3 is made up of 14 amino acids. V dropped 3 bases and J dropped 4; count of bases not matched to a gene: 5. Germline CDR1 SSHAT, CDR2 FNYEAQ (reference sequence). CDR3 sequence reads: CASSLLTGLETQYF. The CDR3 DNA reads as TGTGCCAGCAGCTTGCTGACAGGGCTAGAGACCCAGTACTTC. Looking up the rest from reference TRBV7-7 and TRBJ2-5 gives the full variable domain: GAGVSQSPRYKVTKRGQDVTLRCDPISSHATLYWYQQALGQGPEFLTYFNYEAQPDKSGLPSDRFSAERPEGSISTLTIQRTEQRDSAMYRCASSLLTGLETQYFGPGTRLLVL.

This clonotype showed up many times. This CDR3 is CASSIVYSGANVLTF. In DNA form, the CDR3 reads TGTGCCAGTAGTATAGTCTACTCTGGGGCCAACGTCCTGACTTTC. This chain joins TRBV19 and TRBJ2-6; D call uncertain. CDR1 is LNHDA, CDR2 SQIVND, per germline (reference sequence). The CDR3 has 15 amino acids. V gave up 1 base and J gave up 0 bases, with 4 bases separating them.

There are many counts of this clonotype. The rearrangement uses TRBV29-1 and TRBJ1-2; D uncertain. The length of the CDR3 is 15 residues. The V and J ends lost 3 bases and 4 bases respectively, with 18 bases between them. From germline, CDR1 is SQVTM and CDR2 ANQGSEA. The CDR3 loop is CSVEPDGVSSYGYTF. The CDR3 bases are TGCAGCGTTGAGCCGGACGGGGTTTCCTCCTATGGCTACACCTTC. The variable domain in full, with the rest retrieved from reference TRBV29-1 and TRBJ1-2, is SAVISQKPSRDICQRGTSLTIQCQVDSQVTMMFWYRQQPGQSLTLIATANQGSEATYESGFVIDKFPISRPNLTFSTLTVSNMSPEDSSIYLCSVEPDGVSSYGYTFGSGTRLTVV.

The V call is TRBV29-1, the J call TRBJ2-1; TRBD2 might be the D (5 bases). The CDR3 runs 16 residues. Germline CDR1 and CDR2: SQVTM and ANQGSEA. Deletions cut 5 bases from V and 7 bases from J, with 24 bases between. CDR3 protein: CSVTPSDRGSGNEQFF. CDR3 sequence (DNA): TGCAGCGTTACCCCTTCTGACCGAGGCTCGGGGAATGAGCAGTTCTTC.

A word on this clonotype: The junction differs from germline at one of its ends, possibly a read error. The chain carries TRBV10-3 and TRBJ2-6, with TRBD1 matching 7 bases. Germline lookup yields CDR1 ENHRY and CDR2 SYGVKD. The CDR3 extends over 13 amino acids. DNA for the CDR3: TGTGCCATCAGCCAAGACCTTACAGGGGCGGAAGCTTTC. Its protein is CAISQDLTGAEAF.

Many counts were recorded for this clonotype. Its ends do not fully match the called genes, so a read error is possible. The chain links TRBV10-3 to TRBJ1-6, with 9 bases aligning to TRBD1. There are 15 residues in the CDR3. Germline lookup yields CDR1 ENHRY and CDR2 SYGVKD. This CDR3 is CASSRGTGISSPLHF. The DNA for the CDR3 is TGTGCCAGCAGTCGAGGGACAGGGATTAGTTCACCCCTCCACTTT.

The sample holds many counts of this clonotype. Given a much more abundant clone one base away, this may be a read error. Here the CDR3 DNA reads TGTGCCAGCAGCTCGGACACTGAAGCTTTCTTT. Translated, it gives CASSSDTEAFF. V usage is TRBV7-9 and J usage is TRBJ1-1; D is ambiguous. The CDR3 is made up of 11 amino acids. Deletions cut 4 bases from V and 3 bases from J, with 3 bases between. CDR1 is SEHNR, CDR2 FQNEAQ, per germline (reference sequence).

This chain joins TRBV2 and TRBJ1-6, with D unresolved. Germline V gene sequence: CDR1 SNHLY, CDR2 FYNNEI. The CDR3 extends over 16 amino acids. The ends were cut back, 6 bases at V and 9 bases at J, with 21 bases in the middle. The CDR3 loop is CASSQLDGTQGSPLHF. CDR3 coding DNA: TGTGCCAGCAGCCAGTTAGACGGAACCCAAGGTTCACCCCTCCACTTT.

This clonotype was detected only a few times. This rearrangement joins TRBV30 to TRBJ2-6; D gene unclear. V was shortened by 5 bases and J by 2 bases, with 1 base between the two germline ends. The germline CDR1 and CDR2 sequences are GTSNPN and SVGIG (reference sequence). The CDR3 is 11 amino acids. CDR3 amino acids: CAWAGANVLTF. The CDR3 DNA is TGTGCCTGGGCTGGGGCCAACGTCCTGACTTTC.

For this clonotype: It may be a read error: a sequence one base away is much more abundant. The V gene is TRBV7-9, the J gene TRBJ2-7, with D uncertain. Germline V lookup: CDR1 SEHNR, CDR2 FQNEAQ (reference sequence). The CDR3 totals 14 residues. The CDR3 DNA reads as TGTGCCAGCAGCTCCACCGGGCCCGGTTTCGAGCAGTGCTTC. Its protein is CASSSTGPGFEQCF. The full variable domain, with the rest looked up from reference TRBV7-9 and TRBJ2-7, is DTGVSQNPRHKITKRGQNVTFRCDPISEHNRLYWYRQTLGQGPEFLTYFQNEAQLEKSRLLSDRFSAERPKGSFSTLEIQRTEQGDSAMYLCASSSTGPGFEQCFGPGTRLTVT.

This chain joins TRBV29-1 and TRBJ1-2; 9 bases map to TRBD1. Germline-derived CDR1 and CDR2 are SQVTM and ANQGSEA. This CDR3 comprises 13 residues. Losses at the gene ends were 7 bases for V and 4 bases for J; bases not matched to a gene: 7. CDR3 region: CSGTGDRVYGYTF. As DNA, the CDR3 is TGCAGCGGGACAGGGGACAGGGTCTATGGCTACACCTTC.

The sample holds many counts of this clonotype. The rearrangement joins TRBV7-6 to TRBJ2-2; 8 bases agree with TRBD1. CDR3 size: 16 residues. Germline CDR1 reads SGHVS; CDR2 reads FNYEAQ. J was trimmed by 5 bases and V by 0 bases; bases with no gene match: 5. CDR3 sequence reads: CASSLAGTGLTGELFF. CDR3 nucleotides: TGTGCCAGCAGCTTAGCTGGGACAGGCCTTACCGGGGAGCTGTTTTTT.

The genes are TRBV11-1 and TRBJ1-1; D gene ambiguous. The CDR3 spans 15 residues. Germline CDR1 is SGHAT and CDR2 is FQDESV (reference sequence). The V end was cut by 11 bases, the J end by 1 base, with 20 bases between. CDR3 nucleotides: TGTGCCTGGACCTACACCCCGTCAGGGAACACTGAAGCTTTCTTT. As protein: CAWTYTPSGNTEAFF.

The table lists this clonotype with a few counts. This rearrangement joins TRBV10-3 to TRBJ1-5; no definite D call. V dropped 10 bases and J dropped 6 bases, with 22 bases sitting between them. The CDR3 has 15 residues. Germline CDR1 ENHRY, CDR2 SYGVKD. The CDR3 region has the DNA TGTGCCAGCACCCAAGCACCGGCGGGCGGTCAGCCCCAGCATTTT. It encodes CASTQAPAGGQPQHF.

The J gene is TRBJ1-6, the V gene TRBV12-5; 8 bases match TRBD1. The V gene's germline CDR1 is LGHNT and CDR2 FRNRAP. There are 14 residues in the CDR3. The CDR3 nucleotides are TGTGCCAGCACCTCCGGGACAGGAGATTTGCCCCTCCACTTT. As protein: CASTSGTGDLPLHF. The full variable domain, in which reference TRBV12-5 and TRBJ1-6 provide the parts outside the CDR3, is DARVTQTPRHKVTEMGQEVTMRCQPILGHNTVFWYRQTMMQGLELLAYFRNRAPLDDSGMPKDRFSAEMPDATLATLKIQPSEPRDSAVYFCASTSGTGDLPLHFGNGTRLTVT.

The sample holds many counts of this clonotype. CDR3 DNA sequence: TGTGCCAGCAGCTTAGGGACTAGCGGGAGATCGTACGAGCAGTACTTC. Its translation is CASSLGTSGRSYEQYF. The V gene is TRBV7-2, the J gene TRBJ2-7; 13 bases match TRBD2. Germline V gene data show CDR1 as SGHTA and CDR2 as FQGNSA. This CDR3 region has 16 residues. V lost 1 base, J lost 4 bases, and 4 bases stayed unmatched.